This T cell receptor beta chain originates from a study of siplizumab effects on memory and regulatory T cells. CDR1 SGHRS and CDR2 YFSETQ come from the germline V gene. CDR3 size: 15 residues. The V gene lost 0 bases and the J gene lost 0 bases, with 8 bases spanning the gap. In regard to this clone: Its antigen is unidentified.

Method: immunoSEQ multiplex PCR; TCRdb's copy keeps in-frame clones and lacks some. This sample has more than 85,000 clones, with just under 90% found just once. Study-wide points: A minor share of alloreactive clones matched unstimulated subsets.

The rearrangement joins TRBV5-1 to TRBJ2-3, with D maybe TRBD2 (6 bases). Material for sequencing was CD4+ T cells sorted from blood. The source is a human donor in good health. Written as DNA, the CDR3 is TGCGCCAGCAGCTTGGTAGCGGCTAGCACAGATACGCAGTATTTT. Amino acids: CASSLVAASTDTQYF.